This is a list of T cell receptor beta chains from one sample in a study of OX40 agonist ivuxolimab in advanced cancers. TCRdb's copy holds only in-frame clones and misses some; the assay was immunoSEQ multiplex PCR. The repertoire holds roughly 76,000 clones, roughly 91% seen once, with 2% to 2.5% in the top ten. This specimen consisted of CD4+ or CD8+ T cells sorted from blood, obtained in a trial of the OX40 agonist ivuxolimab. Receptors originate from an adult with an advanced solid tumor such as melanoma, head and neck, liver or kidney cancer. CDR3s include the opening cysteine and the closing phenylalanine or tryptophan. Fields, in order: J gene, clone size, V gene, D gene, CDR3 protein, CDR3 DNA. The D gene is left open where the match is weak. Clone size is shown for a subset of rows, as once, few, many or a class of expanded clone.

>TRBJ1-5|NA|TRBV20-1|NA
CSARGLEPQHF
TGCAGTGCTAGGGGGCTGGAGCCCCAGCATTTT
>TRBJ2-5|NA|TRBV28|TRBD2
CASSRGLALAETQYF
TGTGCCAGCAGCCGGGGACTAGCTTTGGCGGAGACCCAGTACTTC
>TRBJ1-1|NA|TRBV7-9|TRBD1
CASSRDRTGGTEAFF
TGTGCCAGCAGCCGTGACCGAACAGGGGGGACTGAAGCTTTCTTT
>TRBJ2-7|NA|TRBV11-3|TRBD2
CASTIAGGKQYF
TGTGCCAGCACCATAGCGGGAGGCAAGCAGTACTTC
>TRBJ2-5|NA|TRBV5-1|TRBD1
CASSLGGTGGETQYF
TGCGCCAGCAGCTTGGGCGGGACAGGAGGAGAGACCCAGTACTTC
>TRBJ2-3|NA|TRBV29-1|NA
CSVPLGPSFTDTQYF
TGCAGCGTCCCTCTAGGGCCCTCGTTCACAGATACGCAGTATTTT
>TRBJ1-2|NA|TRBV10-3|NA
CAISESNSYGYTF
TGTGCCATCAGTGAGTCAAACAGCTATGGCTACACCTTC
>TRBJ1-4|NA|TRBV30|NA
CAWGEGGTNEKLFF
TGTGCCTGGGGAGAGGGGGGTACTAATGAAAAACTGTTTTTT
>TRBJ1-5|NA|TRBV5-1|TRBD1
CASSLTNRGRRNQPQHF
TGCGCCAGCAGCCTTACTAACAGGGGGCGCCGAAATCAGCCCCAGCATTTT
>TRBJ2-3|NA|TRBV25-1|NA
CATQWGRAGTDTQYF
TGTGCCACCCAATGGGGAAGGGCTGGGACAGATACGCAGTATTTT
>TRBJ2-2|NA|TRBV5-1|TRBD2
CASSLMGTSSEKHRGAVF
TGCGCCAGCAGCTTGATGGGGACTAGCTCAGAAAAGCACCGGGGAGCTGTTTTT
>TRBJ1-2|NA|TRBV5-1|NA
CASSLSERYGYTF
TGCGCCAGCAGCTTATCGGAGCGCTATGGCTACACCTTC
>TRBJ2-2|once|TRBV4-1|TRBD2
CASSLSGGRASTGELFF
TGCGCCAGCAGCCTGTCTGGCGGGAGGGCCTCCACCGGGGAGCTGTTTTTT
>TRBJ1-2|NA|TRBV19|NA
CASTDDRIYGYTF
TGTGCCAGTACCGACGACAGGATCTATGGCTACACCTTC
>TRBJ1-5|NA|TRBV19|NA
CASSPLEGFQPQHF
TGTGCCAGTAGTCCCCTCGAGGGGTTCCAGCCCCAGCATTTT
>TRBJ1-2|NA|TRBV12-2|NA
CASRLATCWDTHFYGYTF
TGTGCAAGTCGCTTAGCGACGTGTTGGGACACTCACTTCTATGGCTACACCTTC
>TRBJ2-3|few|TRBV25-1|NA
CASRDSIGQYF
TGTGCCAGCAGGGACTCTATTGGGCAGTATTTT
>TRBJ2-7|NA|TRBV28|NA
CASSPLYEQYF
TGTGCCAGCAGTCCACTGTACGAGCAGTACTTC
>TRBJ2-5|few|TRBV11-1|TRBD1
CASSFRRGPQETQYF
TGTGCCAGCAGCTTCCGCAGGGGGCCACAAGAGACCCAGTACTTC
>TRBJ2-7|NA|TRBV5-1|NA
CASTRGPSDEQYF
TGCGCCAGCACCCGGGGACCTTCTGACGAGCAGTACTTC
>TRBJ1-2|NA|TRBV29-1|NA
CSVEGGALNYGYTF
TGCAGCGTTGAAGGGGGGGCGCTTAACTATGGCTACACCTTC
>TRBJ1-2|NA|TRBV9|NA
CASSPLGGSRSDGYTF
TGTGCCAGCAGCCCCCTAGGTGGGTCCCGGAGCGATGGCTACACCTTC
>TRBJ1-5|NA|TRBV19|TRBD1
CASSTGQGGSNQPQHF
TGTGCCAGTAGTACCGGACAGGGGGGAAGCAATCAGCCCCAGCATTTT
>TRBJ2-1|NA|TRBV7-9|NA
CASSLAPSSYNEQFF
TGTGCCAGCAGCCTAGCGCCCAGCTCCTACAATGAGCAGTTCTTC
>TRBJ2-7|few|TRBV6-1|NA
CASSSLATVSYEQYF
TGTGCCAGCAGTTCGCTAGCGACCGTCTCCTACGAGCAGTACTTC
>TRBJ1-2|NA|TRBV27|NA
CASSPTWGYGYTF
TGTGCCAGCAGTCCGACTTGGGGGTATGGCTACACCTTC
>TRBJ2-7|NA|TRBV4-3|NA
CASSQDLGDNYEQYF
TGCGCCAGCAGCCAGGACCTGGGGGATAATTACGAGCAGTACTTC
>TRBJ1-2|NA|TRBV28|NA
CASSLSAGYTF
TGTGCCAGCAGTTTATCCGCCGGCTACACCTTC
>TRBJ1-4|NA|TRBV27|NA
CASTKAGASNEKLFF
TGTGCCAGCACTAAAGCGGGGGCATCGAATGAAAAACTGTTTTTT
>TRBJ2-3|NA|TRBV5-4|TRBD2
CASSPPSGGTDTQYF
TGTGCCAGCAGCCCCCCTAGCGGGGGTACAGATACGCAGTATTTT
>TRBJ2-7|NA|TRBV6-5|TRBD1
CASSGDRGVYEQYF
TGTGCCAGCAGTGGCGACAGGGGGGTATACGAGCAGTACTTC
>TRBJ1-1|NA|TRBV2|NA
CASSEVLSEAFF
TGTGCCAGCAGTGAAGTCCTGTCTGAAGCTTTCTTT
>TRBJ2-7|NA|TRBV7-2|NA
CASSLAHLQVSEQYF
TGTGCCAGCAGCCTTGCTCATTTACAGGTTTCCGAGCAGTACTTC
>TRBJ2-1|NA|TRBV7-9|NA
CASSLTGLFRDEQFF
TGTGCCAGCAGCTTAACTGGACTATTCAGGGATGAGCAGTTCTTC
>TRBJ1-5|NA|TRBV7-2|NA
CASRSGDGNQPQHF
TGTGCCAGCAGATCAGGTGACGGCAATCAGCCCCAGCATTTT
>TRBJ2-1|NA|TRBV5-1|TRBD2
CASSTGTSGRIVNEQFF
TGCGCCAGCAGCACCGGGACTAGCGGGAGAATAGTCAATGAGCAGTTCTTC
>TRBJ2-2|NA|TRBV2|NA
CASTLSNTGELFF
TGTGCCAGCACCCTAAGTAACACCGGGGAGCTGTTTTTT
>TRBJ2-7|NA|TRBV10-3|TRBD1
CAISESKGQGDYEQYF
TGTGCCATCAGTGAGTCGAAGGGACAGGGGGATTACGAGCAGTACTTC
>TRBJ1-4|NA|TRBV6-1|NA
CASESLISTNEKLFF
TGTGCCAGCGAGTCGCTCATTTCAACTAATGAAAAACTGTTTTTT
>TRBJ2-7|once|TRBV2|TRBD1
CASNGQGDEQYF
TGTGCCAGCAACGGACAGGGTGACGAGCAGTACTTC
>TRBJ1-5|NA|TRBV6-5|NA
CASSYFRDQPQHF
TGTGCCAGCAGTTACTTCAGGGATCAGCCCCAGCATTTT
>TRBJ2-7|NA|TRBV6-1|TRBD1
CASRGTGENEQYF
TGTGCCAGCAGAGGGACAGGGGAAAACGAGCAGTACTTC
>TRBJ1-1|few|TRBV5-5|NA
CASSLDRLNTEAFF
TGTGCCAGCAGCTTGGACAGGTTGAACACTGAAGCTTTCTTT
>TRBJ1-3|NA|TRBV6-5|NA
CASSYKGNSGNTIYF
TGTGCCAGCAGTTATAAGGGAAACTCTGGAAACACCATATATTTT